This T cell receptor beta chain was sequenced for a study of blood T cell repertoires in COVID-19. About the research overall: Researchers got acute and convalescent COVID-19 samples from the United States, Italy and Spain. PBMCs, B-cell-depleted T cells, or T cells provided the cDNA or gDNA that made up the material.

CDR1 and CDR2 from the germline V gene are SGHAT and FQNNGV. The CDR3 sequence is 16 residues long. Losses at the gene ends were 5 bases for V and 2 bases for J; bases not matched to a gene: 10. How the authors handled the data: Nucleated cell counts were estimated from reference gene primer amplification. Here immunoSEQ multiplex PCR was the method, and the copy in TCRdb shows in-frame clones only, minus some. V and J calls and clone size come straight from that table; D and trimming were deduced from the DNA. The table includes tens of thousands of clones, roughly 78% detected once. The chain recombines TRBV11-2 with TRBJ1-2; 8 nucleotides line up with TRBD1. The specimen sequenced was peripheral blood. This sequence originates from a man aged 70-80 years with acute or convalescent COVID-19. Here the CDR3 reads CASSLGQGFINYGYTF. In DNA form, the CDR3 reads TGTGCCAGCAGCCTCGGACAGGGTTTCATAAACTATGGCTACACCTTC.